This T cell receptor beta chain was sequenced in a study of identical twins (dated by TCRdb to the mid-2010s). As for the study more broadly: TCR alpha and beta repertoires from monozygotic twins, unrelated adults of various ages and cord blood were deep-sequenced to test whether fetal clonotypes persist. Replicate twin experiments were performed at different times using different library preparation protocols to rule out contamination.

What the research found in general, with its limitations: Out-of-frame TCR alpha sequences shared between twins showed an excess of low generation-probability sequences compared with coincidental sharing between unrelated individuals. Conclusions relied on cross-sectional statistical analysis, since the same donors could not be followed over many years. The excess sharing between twins in beta out-of-frame sequences was weaker because fewer shared sequences reduced the signal-to-noise ratio. Recombination models systematically underestimated out-of-frame TCR alpha sharing in monozygotic twins but agreed with sharing between unrelated individuals. Fewer insertions were carried by abundant cord blood beta clonotypes, a similar but weaker trend appeared in young adult naive repertoires, and no such trend appeared in memory repertoires. Invariant T cells such as MAIT and iNKT could partly confound zero-insertion analyses, though diverse VJ usage argued against this for most clonotypes.

Library preparation used 5' RACE. The sequencer was an Illumina HiSeq 2000. A universal primer binding site was added through template switching, and the final cDNA carried a unique molecular identifier so that TCR cDNA molecules could be counted accurately. First-strand cDNA for TCR alpha and beta chains was synthesized from specific primers in the conserved constant-segment region. To control for contamination, every cDNA library was double barcoded, receiving both a SMART-Mk sample barcode and Illumina barcodes. Two successive PCR steps introduced TruSeq adapter sequences along with Illumina sample barcodes. The TCR alpha and beta cDNA libraries were sequenced on the Illumina HiSeq platform using custom primers. On the authors' methods: Raw reads were processed with MiGEC to extract unique molecular identifiers, and MiXCR was used to determine CDR3 positions. For each individual, recombination models were inferred using an EM algorithm with the repgenHMM and IGoR tools. Shared clonotype analysis was performed with the tcR package in R, normalizing sharing by the product of cloneset sizes. Out-of-frame nonproductive sequences were analyzed to study raw recombination free of thymic and clonal selection effects. TCRdb reprocessed the public reads (quality trimming at Q25 with fastp, clone calling with MiXCR) and kept in-frame beta chains. Entries that share a CDR3 protein sequence are merged under the most common genes and DNA. These V and J calls are TCRdb output, not the study's own analysis. The sample table records roughly 480,000 distinct CDR3 sequences; more than 20% of these occur just once. The ten biggest clones cover 2.5% to 3.5% of the sample.

With regard to this clonotype: The antigen it binds to is not known. Within one base of it there is no much larger clone, and no base qualities were kept.

All donors were healthy Caucasians. The twin cohort comprised three pairs of female monozygotic twins, all aged roughly 18 to 30 years. Positive isolation kits from Invitrogen were used to isolate CD4+ and CD8+ T cell populations. These data are also associated with another study on T cells expressing NK-cell markers. In that second paper, the authors write: In sorted CD3+CD56+NKG2C+, CD3+CD56+NKG2C- and CD3+CD56-NKG2C+ T-cell subsets from several donors, TCR beta-chain repertoires were profiled. Seven of the eight sequenced donors were HCMV-seropositive and one was HCMV-seronegative. To restrict sorting to alphabetaTCR-expressing T cells, an anti-gammadeltaTCR antibody was added in several experiments. In more than 5 donors, the dominant CD3+CD56+NKG2C+ clonotypes were found to rank among the top 10 CD8+ clonotypes and to make up about 1.0-8% of CD8+ T cells. Those dominant clonotypes were again the most abundant among CD3+CD56-NKG2C+ cells in four donors, at roughly 25-60.1%. It remained unclear whether the expanded NKG2C-expressing T cell clones were specific for HCMV antigens. The study sequenced eight donors, all healthy volunteers chosen at random: three men and five women. To determine HCMV serostatus, a commercial ELISA kit was used to detect HCMV-specific IgG in serum. MIGEC was used to demultiplex reads and group reads by UMI, and MiTCR was used to assemble and quantify clonotypes. To exclude erroneous sequences, only TCR cDNA sequences supported by at least two reads were retained. The tcR package was used for downstream repertoire analysis, with clonotypes matched between fractions based on CDR3 nucleotide sequence plus V segment. VDJmatch was used to annotate antigen specificity against VDJdb, with one amino acid substitution allowed in CDR3.

The sequence was obtained from a woman between 18 and 29 years old in good health. Sequenced sample: CD4+ T cells sorted from blood.

The sequence in DNA is TGTGCCAGCAGCTCCACCGGGACTAGCGGAACCTACGAGCAGTACTTC. This codes for CASSSTGTSGTYEQYF. The rearrangement combines TRBV11-2 with TRBJ2-7; 11 bases in between match TRBD2. The germline V gene provides CDR1 SGHAT and CDR2 FQNNGV. The junction shows trimming of 4 bases on V and 2 bases on J, and the gene matches do not reach 7 bases of it. The CDR3 contains 16 residues, cysteine and phenylalanine counted. Only CDR3 DNA remains: 48 bases, in frame from the first base.